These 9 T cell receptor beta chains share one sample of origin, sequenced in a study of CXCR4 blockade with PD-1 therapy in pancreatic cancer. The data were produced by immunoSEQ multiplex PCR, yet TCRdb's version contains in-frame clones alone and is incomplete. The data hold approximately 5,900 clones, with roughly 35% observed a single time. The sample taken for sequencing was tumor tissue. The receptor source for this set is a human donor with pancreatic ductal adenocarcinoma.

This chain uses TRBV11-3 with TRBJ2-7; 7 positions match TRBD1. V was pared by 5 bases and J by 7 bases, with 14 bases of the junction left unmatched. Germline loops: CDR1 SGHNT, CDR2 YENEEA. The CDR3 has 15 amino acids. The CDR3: CASSADVAGGREQYF. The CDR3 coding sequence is TGTGCCAGCAGCGCTGATGTGGCAGGGGGTAGGGAGCAGTACTTC.

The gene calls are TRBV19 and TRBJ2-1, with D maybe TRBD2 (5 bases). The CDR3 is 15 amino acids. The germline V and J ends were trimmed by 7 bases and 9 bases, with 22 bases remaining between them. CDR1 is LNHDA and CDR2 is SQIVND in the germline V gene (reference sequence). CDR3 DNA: TGTGCCAGTACCCCCCTCCTCGGCCCGGGGAGTGAGCAGTTCTTC. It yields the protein CASTPLLGPGSEQFF.

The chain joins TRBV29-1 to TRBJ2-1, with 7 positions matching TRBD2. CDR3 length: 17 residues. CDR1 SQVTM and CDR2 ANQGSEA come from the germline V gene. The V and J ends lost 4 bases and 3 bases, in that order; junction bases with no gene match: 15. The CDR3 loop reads CSVGGARTASGYNEQFF. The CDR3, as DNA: TGCAGCGTTGGCGGGGCCAGGACGGCTAGCGGCTACAATGAGCAGTTCTTC.

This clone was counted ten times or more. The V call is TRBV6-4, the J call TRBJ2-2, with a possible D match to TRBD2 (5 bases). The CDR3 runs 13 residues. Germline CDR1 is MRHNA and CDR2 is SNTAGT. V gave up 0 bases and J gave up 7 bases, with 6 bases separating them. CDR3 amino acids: CASSDSEVGELFF. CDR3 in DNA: TGTGCCAGCAGTGACTCGGAGGTCGGGGAGCTGTTTTTT.

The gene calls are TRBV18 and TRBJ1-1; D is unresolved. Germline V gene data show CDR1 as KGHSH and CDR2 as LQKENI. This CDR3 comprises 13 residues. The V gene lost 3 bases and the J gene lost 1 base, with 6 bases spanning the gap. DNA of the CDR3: TGTGCCAGCTCACCCCAAGCGAACACTGAAGCTTTCTTT. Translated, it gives CASSPQANTEAFF.

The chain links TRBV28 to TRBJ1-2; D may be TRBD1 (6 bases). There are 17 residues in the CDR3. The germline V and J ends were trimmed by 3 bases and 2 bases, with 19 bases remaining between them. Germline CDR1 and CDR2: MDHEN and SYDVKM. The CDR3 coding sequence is TGTGCCAGCAGTTTTAATGTCGGGACAACTCTCAACTATGGCTACACCTTC. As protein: CASSFNVGTTLNYGYTF.

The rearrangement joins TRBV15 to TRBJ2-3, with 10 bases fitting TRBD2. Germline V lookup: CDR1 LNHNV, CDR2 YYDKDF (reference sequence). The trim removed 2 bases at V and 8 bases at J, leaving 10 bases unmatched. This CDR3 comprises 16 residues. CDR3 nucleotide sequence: TGTGCCACCAGCAGAAATCTAGCGGGAGTGGGTGGTACGCAGTATTTT. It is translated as CATSRNLAGVGGTQYF.

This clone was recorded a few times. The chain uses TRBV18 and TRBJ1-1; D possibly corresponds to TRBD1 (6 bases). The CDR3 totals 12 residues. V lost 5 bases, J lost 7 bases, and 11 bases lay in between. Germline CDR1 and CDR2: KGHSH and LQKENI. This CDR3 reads CASSSDRGEAFF. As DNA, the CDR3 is TGTGCCAGCTCATCGGACAGAGGTGAAGCTTTCTTT.

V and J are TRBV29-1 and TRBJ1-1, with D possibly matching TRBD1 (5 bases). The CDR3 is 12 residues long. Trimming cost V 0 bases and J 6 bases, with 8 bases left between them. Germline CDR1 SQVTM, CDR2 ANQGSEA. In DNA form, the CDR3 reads TGCAGCGTTGAAGACAGGGAGGCTGAAGCTTTCTTT. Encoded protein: CSVEDREAEAFF.